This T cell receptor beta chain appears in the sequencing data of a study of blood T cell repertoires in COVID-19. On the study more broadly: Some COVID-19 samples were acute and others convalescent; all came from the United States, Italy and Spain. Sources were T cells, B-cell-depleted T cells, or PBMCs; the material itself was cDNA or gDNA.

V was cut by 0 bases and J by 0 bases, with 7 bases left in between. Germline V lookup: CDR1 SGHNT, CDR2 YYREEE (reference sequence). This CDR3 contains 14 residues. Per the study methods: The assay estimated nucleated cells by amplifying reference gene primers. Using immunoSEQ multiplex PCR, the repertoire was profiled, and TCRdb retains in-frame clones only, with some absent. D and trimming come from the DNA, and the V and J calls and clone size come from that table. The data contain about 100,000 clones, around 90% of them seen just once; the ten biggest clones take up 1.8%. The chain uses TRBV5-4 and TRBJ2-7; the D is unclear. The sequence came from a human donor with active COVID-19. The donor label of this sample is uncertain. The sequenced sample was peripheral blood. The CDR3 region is CASSLGANSYEQYF. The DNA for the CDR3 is TGTGCCAGCAGCTTGGGCGCCAACTCCTACGAGCAGTACTTC. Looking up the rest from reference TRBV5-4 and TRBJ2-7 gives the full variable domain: ETGVTQSPTHLIKTRGQQVTLRCSSQSGHNTVSWYQQALGQGPQFIFQYYREEENGRGNFPPRFSGLQFPNYSSELNVNALELDDSALYLCASSLGANSYEQYFGPGTRLTVT.